This entry is about one T cell receptor (beta chain). Antigen specificity is unknown. Germline V gives CDR1 LGHNT, CDR2 FRNRAP. CDR3 length: 16 residues. The data were obtained in a study of monozygotic twins with inflammatory bowel disease. Points from the study as a whole: Reduced clonotype sharing with other individuals was observed in IBD patients relative to healthy twins, especially with disease activity. Ultimately, a single strong signal or clonotype associated with IBD was not supported.

Each CDR3 protein gets one entry in TCRdb, which reprocessed the 5' RACE reads and gives no DNA. This sample contains more than 120,000 distinct CDR3 sequences. Sample: blood. The chain links TRBV12-5 to TRBJ2-1. The source is a human donor with ulcerative colitis or Crohn's disease, or a healthy co-twin of an affected twin (not recorded which). The chain's CDR3 is CASGLILGIYYNEQFF.